One sample yielded the 29 T cell receptor beta chains listed below, sequenced in a study of T cell responses to AZD1222 COVID-19 vaccine. TCRdb keeps only in-frame clones here, not all; method: immunoSEQ multiplex PCR. The sample carries about 180,000 clones, about nine tenths recorded once. The specimen was peripheral blood, collected 28 days after the second AZD1222 dose. These receptors originate from an adult who received the AZD1222 COVID-19 vaccine.

The rearrangement uses TRBV2 and TRBJ1-2, with D uncertain. The CDR3 spans 13 residues. The germline V and J ends were trimmed by 0 bases and 4 bases, with 6 bases remaining between them. From germline, CDR1 is SNHLY and CDR2 FYNNEI. The CDR3 DNA reads TGTGCCAGCAGTGAAGCGCGCCTCTATGGCTACACCTTC. Protein product: CASSEARLYGYTF.

This chain links TRBV19 with TRBJ1-6; TRBD1 matches at 8 bases. V dropped 10 bases and J dropped 9; count of bases not matched to a gene: 8. The CDR3 loop spans 13 amino acids. CDR1 is LNHDA and CDR2 is SQIVND in the germline V gene (reference sequence). CDR3 loop: CATQGEFGSPLHF. For the CDR3, the DNA is TGTGCCACACAGGGGGAATTTGGTTCACCCCTCCACTTT.

This chain joins TRBV16 and TRBJ2-5; no clear D. The CDR3 spans 14 residues. The V gene's germline CDR1 is KGHSY and CDR2 FQNENV. Trimming pared 4 bases from V and 3 bases from J, leaving 12 bases between. CDR3 DNA sequence: TGTGCCAGCAGCCGGCCGGTGCAGAAAGAGACCCAGTACTTC. Its protein is CASSRPVQKETQYF. Filled out from reference TRBV16 and TRBJ2-5, the complete variable domain reads GEEVAQTPKHLVRGEGQKAKLYCAPIKGHSYVFWYQQVLKNEFKFLISFQNENVFDETGMPKERFSAKCLPNSPCSLEIQATKLEDSAVYFCASSRPVQKETQYFGPGTRLLVL.

A single count supports this clone. The rearrangement links TRBV19 to TRBJ1-1; the D is unclear. This CDR3 comprises 9 residues. Trimming pared 7 bases from V and 7 bases from J, leaving 4 bases between. Germline loops: CDR1 LNHDA, CDR2 SQIVND (reference sequence). The CDR3, as DNA: TGTGCCAGTACAGATGAAGCTTTCTTT. Translated: CASTDEAFF.

This chain links TRBV2 with TRBJ2-7; TRBD2 might be the D (5 bases). V was cut by 7 bases and J by 0 bases, with 13 bases left in between. This CDR3 has 14 amino acids. Germline-derived CDR1 and CDR2 are SNHLY and FYNNEI. The CDR3 DNA reads TGTGCCAGCATCTTGAGCGGTAGCTCCTACGAGCAGTACTTC. Protein product: CASILSGSSYEQYF.

The chain is built from TRBV7-8 and TRBJ2-3; no reliable D call. The CDR3 is 14 amino acids. Germline lookup yields CDR1 SGHVS and CDR2 FQNEAQ. Trimming took off 5 bases at V and 2 bases at J, with 11 bases between the two ends. The chain's CDR3 is CASSVDLPTDTQYF. CDR3 nucleotide sequence: TGTGCCAGCAGCGTGGATTTACCCACAGATACGCAGTATTTT.

The gene calls are TRBV7-8 and TRBJ1-2, with 7 bases lining up with TRBD1. CDR1 and CDR2 (germline): SGHVS, FQNEAQ. The CDR3 is 13 residues long. V dropped 5 bases and J dropped 7; count of bases not matched to a gene: 7. The CDR3 DNA sequence: TGTGCCAGCAGCATAGACAGGGAGGGTGGCTACACCTTC. This encodes CASSIDREGGYTF. The whole variable domain, remainder taken from reference TRBV7-8 and TRBJ1-2, is GAGVSQSPRYKVAKRGQDVALRCDPISGHVSLFWYQQALGQGPEFLTYFQNEAQLDKSGLPSDRFFAERPEGSVSTLKIQRTQQEDSAVYLCASSIDREGGYTFGSGTRLTVV.

For the CDR3, the DNA is TGTGCCAGCAGCACTGGGACTAGCGGGGGTGGGTTGTCAGATACGCAGTATTTT. It specifies CASSTGTSGGGLSDTQYF. This chain joins TRBV7-2 and TRBJ2-3; 14 bases are a match to TRBD2. This CDR3 is 18 amino acids long. After removal of 5 bases from V and 4 bases from J, the junction contained 11 bases not matched to a gene. Germline-derived CDR1 and CDR2 are SGHTA and FQGNSA.

V and J are TRBV12-3 or TRBV12-4 and TRBJ1-1; maybe TRBD1 (5 bases). The CDR3 is 13 residues long. Trimming stripped 6 bases from V and 4 bases from J, with 12 bases between. Written as DNA, the CDR3 is TGTGCCAGCAGCCGACAGTTAGGCACTGAAGCTTTCTTT. Translating it yields CASSRQLGTEAFF.

The rearrangement joins TRBV7-3 to TRBJ2-2, with a weak D call TRBD1 (6 bases). Per germline, CDR1 SGHTA and CDR2 FQGTGA. V lost 10 bases, J lost 5 bases, and 17 bases lay in between. The CDR3 covers 14 residues. CDR3 sequence reads: CATSTIGGTGELFF. The CDR3, as DNA: TGTGCCACCAGTACTATAGGGGGAACCGGGGAGCTGTTTTTT.

Points on this clone: Other nucleotide sequences from this sample produce the same CDR3. This chain uses TRBV27 with TRBJ1-3; D uncertain. This CDR3 has 13 residues. V dropped 6 bases and J dropped 2 bases, with 8 bases sitting between them. Germline CDR1 reads MNHEY; CDR2 reads SMNVEV (reference sequence). CDR3 sequence (DNA): TGTGCCAGCAGCCCCGGGGCTGGAAACACCATATATTTT. This sequence encodes CASSPGAGNTIYF.

The chain is built from TRBV19 and TRBJ1-5, with D possibly TRBD1 on 6 matching bases. Germline V CDR1 and CDR2: LNHDA, SQIVND (reference sequence). V was shortened by 5 bases and J by 5 bases, with 10 bases between the two germline ends. CDR3 length: 13 amino acids. The chain's CDR3 is CASSGQNYQPQHF. The CDR3 DNA follows: TGTGCCAGTAGTGGACAGAACTATCAGCCCCAGCATTTT.

A single count supports this clone. The rearrangement uses TRBV4-3 and TRBJ1-5, with D perhaps TRBD1 (6 bases). CDR3 length equals 15 residues. Germline loops: CDR1 LGHNA, CDR2 YSLEER. Deletions cut 1 base from V and 0 bases from J, with 7 bases between. The CDR3 region is CASSQGTDSNQPQHF. The CDR3 region has the DNA TGCGCCAGCAGCCAAGGGACAGATAGCAATCAGCCCCAGCATTTT.

This sequence joins TRBV7-9 and TRBJ2-2; D call uncertain. Trimming stripped 6 bases from V and 2 bases from J, with 4 bases between. The CDR3 is 12 residues long. From germline, CDR1 is SEHNR and CDR2 FQNEAQ (reference sequence). The CDR3 region is CASSPNTGELFF. Written as DNA, the CDR3 is TGTGCCAGCAGTCCAAACACCGGGGAGCTGTTTTTT.

The chain combines TRBV7-6 with TRBJ2-2; TRBD1 matches 8 bases. V was clipped by 4 bases and J by 5 bases; unmatched bases: 6. The length of the CDR3 is 15 residues. Germline V gene data show CDR1 as SGHVS and CDR2 as FNYEAQ. The CDR3 region has the DNA TGTGCCAGCAGCTCAGGACAGGGCGGGACCGGGGAGCTGTTTTTT. This gives the protein CASSSGQGGTGELFF.

This clone showed up just a few times. The gene calls are TRBV27 and TRBJ2-3; 11 bases line up with TRBD2. Germline CDR1 and CDR2: MNHEY and SMNVEV (reference sequence). The trim removed 2 bases at V and 7 bases at J, leaving 11 bases unmatched. The CDR3 runs to 17 residues. CDR3 sequence reads: CASSLLIAGGTSNTQYF. CDR3 bases: TGTGCCAGCAGTTTACTAATAGCGGGGGGGACATCCAATACGCAGTATTTT.

CDR3 region: CASGGAHYEQYF. Written as DNA, the CDR3 is TGTGCCAGCGGGGGGGCTCACTACGAGCAGTACTTC. The chain uses TRBV7-9 and TRBJ2-7; a weak D match, TRBD2 (7 bases). The germline V gene encodes CDR1 SEHNR and CDR2 FQNEAQ (reference sequence). The CDR3 spans 12 residues. With 8 bases removed from V and 3 bases from J, the gap between germline ends came to 11 bases.

CDR3 in amino acids: CASSYSPRARGYTF. CDR3 DNA sequence: TGTGCCAGCAGTTACTCCCCGCGCGCCAGGGGCTACACCTTC. The chain uses TRBV6-5 and TRBJ1-2, with D hard to call. Germline loops: CDR1 MNHEY, CDR2 SVGAGI. This CDR3 contains 14 residues. Trimming stripped 0 bases from V and 8 bases from J, with 13 bases between.

This chain links TRBV9 with TRBJ1-2, with 7 bases matching TRBD1. V shed 2 bases, J shed 4 bases, and the junction held 2 bases outside the gene matches. The CDR3 runs to 13 residues. The germline CDR1 and CDR2 sequences are SGDLS and YYNGEE. CDR3 DNA sequence: TGTGCCAGCAGCGTGGGACAGACCTATGGCTACACCTTC. Translation gives CASSVGQTYGYTF. Together with reference TRBV9 and TRBJ1-2, the CDR3 gives the full variable domain: DSGVTQTPKHLITATGQRVTLRCSPRSGDLSVYWYQQSLDQGLQFLIQYYNGEERAKGNILERFSAQQFPDLHSELNLSSLELGDSALYFCASSVGQTYGYTFGSGTRLTVV.

The rearrangement joins TRBV27 to TRBJ2-2; D may correspond to TRBD1 or TRBD2 (6 bases each). Trimming removed 3 bases from V and 4 bases from J, with 15 bases in between. The CDR3 has 16 residues. Germline assignment: CDR1 MNHEY and CDR2 SMNVEV (reference sequence). CDR3 sequence (DNA): TGTGCCAGCAGTTTTTCCGCGGGACACCGCACCGGGGAGCTGTTTTTT. Protein sequence: CASSFSAGHRTGELFF.

This chain connects TRBV3-1 (or the pseudogene TRBV3-2) to TRBJ1-1; perhaps TRBD1 as D (5 bases). The germline CDR1 and CDR2 sequences are LGHDT and YNNKEL (reference sequence). Trimming removed 8 bases at V and 4 bases at J, with 14 bases between. CDR3 length: 13 amino acids. The CDR3 nucleotides read TGTGCCAGCGCTGCGGGGGGGATCACTGAAGCTTTCTTT. This gives the protein CASAAGGITEAFF.

The chain is built from TRBV5-1 and TRBJ2-7; perhaps D is TRBD1 or TRBD2 (5 bases each). The germline CDR1 and CDR2 sequences are SGHRS and YFSETQ. The CDR3 has 16 amino acids. Trimming pared 2 bases from V and 3 bases from J, leaving 18 bases between. This CDR3 reads CASSFPRDLGDYEQYF. For the CDR3, the DNA is TGCGCCAGCAGCTTCCCCCGGGACCTCGGCGACTACGAGCAGTACTTC.

V and J are TRBV5-1 and TRBJ2-7; TRBD2 matches at 10 bases. After removal of 3 bases from V and 6 bases from J, the junction contained 9 bases not matched to a gene. Per the germline V gene, CDR1 is SGHRS and CDR2 is YFSETQ. This CDR3 comprises 15 residues. CDR3 DNA: TGCGCCAGCAGCTCAATAGCGGGAGGCGGTGGCGAGCAGTACTTC. It encodes CASSSIAGGGGEQYF.

The chain uses TRBV9 and TRBJ1-4, with D possibly TRBD1 on 5 matching bases. The CDR3 covers 14 residues. With 0 bases removed from V and 8 bases from J, the gap between germline ends came to 11 bases. CDR1 and CDR2 from the germline V gene are SGDLS and YYNGEE. The CDR3 bases are TGTGCCAGCAGCGTAGGCGACAGACTCGAAAAACTGTTTTTT. Translating gives CASSVGDRLEKLFF.

The chain combines TRBV6-2 or TRBV6-3 with TRBJ2-7; unclear D gene. CDR3 length: 12 residues. Germline V gene data show CDR1 as MNHEY and CDR2 as SVGEGT. Trimming stripped 4 bases from V and 2 bases from J, with 6 bases between. The chain's CDR3 is CASSLHAYEQYF. The CDR3 region has the DNA TGTGCCAGCAGTTTGCACGCCTACGAGCAGTACTTC.

This sequence joins TRBV28 and TRBJ1-4; a weak D match, TRBD1 (5 bases). The CDR3 length is 16 residues. V was clipped by 6 bases and J by 8 bases, with 22 bases between them. Per the germline V gene, CDR1 is MDHEN and CDR2 is SYDVKM. For the CDR3, the DNA is TGTGCCAGCAGCCCACATACGACAGAAGGCATGGAAAAACTGTTTTTT. Translating it yields CASSPHTTEGMEKLFF.

V gene TRBV6-2 or TRBV6-3 combines with J gene TRBJ2-5; no clear D. Germline V gene lookup returns CDR1 MNHEY and CDR2 SVGEGT. V lost 6 bases, J lost 2 bases, and 7 bases lay in between. This CDR3 is 12 amino acids long. The CDR3 loop reads CASSPFQETQYF. The DNA of the CDR3 is TGTGCCAGCAGCCCTTTTCAAGAGACCCAGTACTTC.

The sample holds one count of this clone. The gene calls are TRBV19 and TRBJ1-3; D gene unclear. The V gene lost 9 bases and the J gene lost 2 bases, with 14 bases spanning the gap. CDR1 and CDR2 (germline): LNHDA, SQIVND (reference sequence). The CDR3 is 14 amino acids. CDR3 sequence reads: CASLTQEPGNTIYF. CDR3 DNA sequence: TGTGCCAGCCTAACTCAGGAACCTGGAAACACCATATATTTT.

The chain recombines TRBV28 with TRBJ1-5; D remains unclear. The CDR3 runs to 11 residues. V was clipped by 4 bases and J by 16 bases, with 14 bases between them. The V gene's germline CDR1 is MDHEN and CDR2 SYDVKM. The CDR3 region has the DNA TGTGCCAGCAGTTCACGGGTCTCGGAACATTTT. It specifies CASSSRVSEHF.